The source of this T cell receptor (beta chain) is a study of shared clonotypes between healthy human individuals. Clones were read by immunoSEQ multiplex PCR, and TCRdb kept only the in-frame ones, dropping some. The sample lists some 2,500,000 clones, 85% to 95% occurring once. General study results and limits: Generally, naive subsets (rather than memory subsets) showed larger estimated richness.

About this clone itself: Its antigen is as yet unknown.

The material sequenced was naive CD4+ T cells from PBMCs. Noted subset: CD45RA+ positively selected. The source of this sequence is a man between 18 and 29 years old in good health. Some clones in this sample may be carry-over from other donors' samples.

The CDR3 nucleotides read TGCGCCAGCAGCTCAGGTTATGGCTACACCTTC. Protein sequence: CASSSGYGYTF. This sequence joins TRBV5-1 and TRBJ1-2; D unresolved. The CDR3 is made up of 11 amino acids. The ends were cut back, 3 bases at V and 5 bases at J, with 5 bases in the middle. CDR1 SGHRS and CDR2 YFSETQ come from the germline V gene.